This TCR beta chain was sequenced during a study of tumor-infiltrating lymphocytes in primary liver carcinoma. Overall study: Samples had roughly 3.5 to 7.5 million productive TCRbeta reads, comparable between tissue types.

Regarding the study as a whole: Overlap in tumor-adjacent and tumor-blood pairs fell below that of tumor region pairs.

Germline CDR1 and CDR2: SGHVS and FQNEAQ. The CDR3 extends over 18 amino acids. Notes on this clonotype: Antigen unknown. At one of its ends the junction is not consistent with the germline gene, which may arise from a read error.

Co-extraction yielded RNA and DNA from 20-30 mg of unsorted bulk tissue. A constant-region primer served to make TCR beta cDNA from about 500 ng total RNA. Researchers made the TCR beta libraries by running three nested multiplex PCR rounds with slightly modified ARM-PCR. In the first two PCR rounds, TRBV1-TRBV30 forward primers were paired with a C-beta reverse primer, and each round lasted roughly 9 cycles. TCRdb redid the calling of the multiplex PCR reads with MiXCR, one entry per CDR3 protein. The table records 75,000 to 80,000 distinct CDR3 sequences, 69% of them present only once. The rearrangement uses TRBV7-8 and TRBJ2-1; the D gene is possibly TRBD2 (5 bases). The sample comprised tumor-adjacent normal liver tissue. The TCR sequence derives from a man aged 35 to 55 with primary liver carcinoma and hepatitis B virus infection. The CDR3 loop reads CASSPPGSSAVSYNEQFF. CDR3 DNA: TGTGCCAGCAGCCCGCCTGGAAGCTCAGCGGTCTCCTATAATGAGCAGTTCTTC.